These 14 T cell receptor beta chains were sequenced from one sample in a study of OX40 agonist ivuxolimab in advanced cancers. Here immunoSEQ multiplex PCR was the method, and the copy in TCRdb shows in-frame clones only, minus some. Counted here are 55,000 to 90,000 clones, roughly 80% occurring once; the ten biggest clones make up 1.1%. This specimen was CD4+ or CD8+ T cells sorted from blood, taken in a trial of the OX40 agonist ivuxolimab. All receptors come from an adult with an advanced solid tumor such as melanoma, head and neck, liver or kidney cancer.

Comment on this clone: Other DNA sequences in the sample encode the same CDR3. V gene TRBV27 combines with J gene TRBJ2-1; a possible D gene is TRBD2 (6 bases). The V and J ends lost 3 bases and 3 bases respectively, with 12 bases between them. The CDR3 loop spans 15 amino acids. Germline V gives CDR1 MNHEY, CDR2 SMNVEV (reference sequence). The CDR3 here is CASSFRAGNYNEQFF. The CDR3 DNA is TGTGCCAGCAGTTTTCGGGCGGGGAACTACAATGAGCAGTTCTTC.

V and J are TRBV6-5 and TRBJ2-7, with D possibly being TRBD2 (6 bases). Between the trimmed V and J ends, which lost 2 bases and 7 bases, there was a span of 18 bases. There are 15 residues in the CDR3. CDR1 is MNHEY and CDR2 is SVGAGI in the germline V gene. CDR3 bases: TGTGCCAGCAGTTACCCTGGACTTTTGGCGGGGGAGCAGTACTTC. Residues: CASSYPGLLAGEQYF.

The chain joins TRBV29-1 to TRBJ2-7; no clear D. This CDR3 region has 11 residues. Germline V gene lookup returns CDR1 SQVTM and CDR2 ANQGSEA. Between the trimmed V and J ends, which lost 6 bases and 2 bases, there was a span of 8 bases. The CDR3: CSVRNTYEQYF. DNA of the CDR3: TGCAGCGTCAGGAATACCTACGAGCAGTACTTC.

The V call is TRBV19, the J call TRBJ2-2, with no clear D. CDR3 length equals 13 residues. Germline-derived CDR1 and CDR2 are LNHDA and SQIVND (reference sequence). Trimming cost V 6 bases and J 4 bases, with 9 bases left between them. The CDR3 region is CASRGSITGELFF. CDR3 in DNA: TGTGCCAGTAGGGGGTCCATCACCGGGGAGCTGTTTTTT.

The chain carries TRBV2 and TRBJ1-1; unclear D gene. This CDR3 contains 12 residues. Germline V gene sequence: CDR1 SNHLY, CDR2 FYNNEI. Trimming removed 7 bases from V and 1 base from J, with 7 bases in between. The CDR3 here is CASIRENTEAFF. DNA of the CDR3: TGTGCCAGCATTCGGGAGAACACTGAAGCTTTCTTT.

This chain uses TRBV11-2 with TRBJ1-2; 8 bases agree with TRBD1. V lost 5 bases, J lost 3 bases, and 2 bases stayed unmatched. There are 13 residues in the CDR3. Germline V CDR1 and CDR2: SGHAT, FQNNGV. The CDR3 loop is CASSKDRDYGYTF. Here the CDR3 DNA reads TGTGCCAGCAGCAAGGACAGGGACTATGGCTACACCTTC.

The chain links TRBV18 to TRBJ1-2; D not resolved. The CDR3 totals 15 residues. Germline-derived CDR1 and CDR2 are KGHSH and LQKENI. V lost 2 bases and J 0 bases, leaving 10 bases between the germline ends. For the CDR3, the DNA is TGTGCCAGCTCACCATATTCCAGTCCTAACTATGGCTACACCTTC. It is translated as CASSPYSSPNYGYTF.

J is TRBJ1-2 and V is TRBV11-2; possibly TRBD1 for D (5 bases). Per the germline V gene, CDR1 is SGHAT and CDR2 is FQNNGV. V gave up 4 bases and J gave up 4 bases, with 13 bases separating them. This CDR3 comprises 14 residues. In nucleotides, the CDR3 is TGTGCCAGCAGCTCTGTAGCAGGGATCTATGGCTACACCTTC. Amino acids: CASSSVAGIYGYTF. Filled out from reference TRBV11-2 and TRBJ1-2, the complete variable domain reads EAGVAQSPRYKIIEKRQSVAFWCNPISGHATLYWYQQILGQGPKLLIQFQNNGVVDDSQLPKDRFSAERLKGVDSTLKIQPAKLEDSAVYLCASSSVAGIYGYTFGSGTRLTVV.

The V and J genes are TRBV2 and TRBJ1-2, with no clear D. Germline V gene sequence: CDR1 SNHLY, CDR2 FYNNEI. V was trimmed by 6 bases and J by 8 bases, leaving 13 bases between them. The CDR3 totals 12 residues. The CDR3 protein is CASRSGYVGYTF. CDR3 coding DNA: TGTGCCAGCAGATCAGGATATGTAGGCTACACCTTC.

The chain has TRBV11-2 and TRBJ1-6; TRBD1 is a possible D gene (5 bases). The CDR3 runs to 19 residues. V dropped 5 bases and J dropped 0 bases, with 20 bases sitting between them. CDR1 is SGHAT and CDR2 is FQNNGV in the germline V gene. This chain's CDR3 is CASSHSRGGWSSYNSPLHF. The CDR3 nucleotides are TGTGCCAGCAGCCACAGCCGGGGCGGTTGGAGCTCCTATAATTCACCCCTCCACTTT.

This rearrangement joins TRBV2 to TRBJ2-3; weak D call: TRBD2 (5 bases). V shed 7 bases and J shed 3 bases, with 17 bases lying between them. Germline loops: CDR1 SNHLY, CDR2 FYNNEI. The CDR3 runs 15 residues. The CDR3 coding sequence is TGTGCCAGCAAGAGGGATAGTATCCGAACAGATACGCAGTATTTT. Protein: CASKRDSIRTDTQYF.

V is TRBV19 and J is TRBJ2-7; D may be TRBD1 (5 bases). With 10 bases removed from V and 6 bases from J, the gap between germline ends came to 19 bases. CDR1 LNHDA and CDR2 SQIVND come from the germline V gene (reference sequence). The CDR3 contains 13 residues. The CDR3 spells CATMGPITGEQYF. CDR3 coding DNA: TGTGCCACCATGGGGCCAATTACGGGCGAGCAGTACTTC.

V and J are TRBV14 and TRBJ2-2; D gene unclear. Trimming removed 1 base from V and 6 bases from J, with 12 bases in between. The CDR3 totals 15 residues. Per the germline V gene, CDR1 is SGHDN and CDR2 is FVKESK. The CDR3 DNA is TGTGCCAGCAGCCAAGTCCGGGTTGAGGCCGGGGAGCTGTTTTTT. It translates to CASSQVRVEAGELFF.

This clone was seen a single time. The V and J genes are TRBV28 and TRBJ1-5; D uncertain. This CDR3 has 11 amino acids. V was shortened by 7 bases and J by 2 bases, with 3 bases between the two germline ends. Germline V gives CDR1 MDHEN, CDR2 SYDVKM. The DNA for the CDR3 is TGTGCCAGCATGCGCAATCAGCCCCAGCATTTT. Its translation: CASMRNQPQHF. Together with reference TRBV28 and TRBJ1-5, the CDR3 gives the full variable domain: DVKVTQSSRYLVKRTGEKVFLECVQDMDHENMFWYRQDPGLGLRLIYFSYDVKMKEKGDIPEGYSVSREKKERFSLILESASTNQTSMYLCASMRNQPQHFGDGTRLSIL.